The present T cell receptor (beta chain) was sequenced within a study of OX40 agonist ivuxolimab in advanced cancers. The germline V and J ends were trimmed by 2 bases and 1 base, with 14 bases remaining between them. Germline lookup yields CDR1 LNHNV and CDR2 YYDKDF (reference sequence). There are 16 residues in the CDR3. This clone has more than one count but fewer than ten. Produced via immunoSEQ multiplex PCR; TCRdb's table is partial and in-frame only. The table shows under 80,000 clones, with about 89% occurring only once. The sequenced sample was CD4+ or CD8+ T cells sorted from blood, obtained in a trial of the OX40 agonist ivuxolimab. V and J are TRBV15 and TRBJ1-1; TRBD1 is a possible D gene (6 bases). This receptor was identified in an adult with an advanced solid tumor such as melanoma, head and neck, liver or kidney cancer. The CDR3 DNA reads as TGTGCCACCAGCAGATCAGGGGACACGGGGAACACTGAAGCTTTCTTT. It translates to CATSRSGDTGNTEAFF.